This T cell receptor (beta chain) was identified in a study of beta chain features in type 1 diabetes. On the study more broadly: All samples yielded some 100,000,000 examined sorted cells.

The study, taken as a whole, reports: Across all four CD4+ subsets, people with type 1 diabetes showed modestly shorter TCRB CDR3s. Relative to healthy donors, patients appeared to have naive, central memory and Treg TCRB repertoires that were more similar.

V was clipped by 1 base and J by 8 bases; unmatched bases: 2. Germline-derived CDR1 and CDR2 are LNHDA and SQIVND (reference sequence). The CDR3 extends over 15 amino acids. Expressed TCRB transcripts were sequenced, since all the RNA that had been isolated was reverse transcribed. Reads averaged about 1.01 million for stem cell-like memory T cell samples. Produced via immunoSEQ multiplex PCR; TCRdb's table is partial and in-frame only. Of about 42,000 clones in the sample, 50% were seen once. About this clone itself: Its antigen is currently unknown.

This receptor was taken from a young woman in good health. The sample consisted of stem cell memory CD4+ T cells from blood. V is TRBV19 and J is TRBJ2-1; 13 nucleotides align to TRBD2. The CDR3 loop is CASSIGTSGSYEQFF. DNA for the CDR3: TGTGCCAGTAGTATAGGGACTAGCGGGAGCTATGAGCAGTTCTTC.